The source of this TCR beta chain is a study of cytomegalovirus exposure and HLA in healthy donors. Amplification used 60 Vbeta primers and 13 Jbeta primers. TCRdb's copy holds only in-frame clones and misses some; the assay was immunoSEQ multiplex PCR. This table holds about 190,000 clones, 75% to 90% found once. With 1 base clipped from V and 1 base from J, the junction kept 2 bases outside the gene matches. This CDR3 has 15 residues. Germline-derived CDR1 and CDR2 are MGHRA and YSYEKL. These donors, healthy bone marrow donors, were studied. The sample consisted of PBMCs. The clonotype originates from a man aged 25-45 years in good health and CMV-seronegative. The chain employs TRBV4-1 and TRBJ2-5, with 8 positions matching TRBD1. The CDR3 DNA reads as TGCGCCAGCAGCCAAGTTACAGGGGGCCAAGAGACCCAGTACTTC. Amino acid sequence: CASSQVTGGQETQYF.